The rows below give T cell receptor beta chains drawn from one sample of a study of response to subunit inactivated influenza vaccine. Each CDR3 protein is one row after TCRdb ran MiXCR on the RT-PCR reads. Of around 710,000 distinct CDR3 sequences listed, around 14% are singletons. The material sequenced was PBMCs from blood, taken approximately 15 days before vaccination. The origin of the receptors is a man aged 50 to 60 who received an inactivated influenza vaccine. Each CDR3 is given with its conserved first and last residue. D genes are given only for firm matches. Expanded clones are given a class, and other clones once, few, many or no size at all.

>few|TRBD2|TRBV2|9|TRBJ2-1
CGGGSEQFF
TGTGGGGGGGGTAGTGAGCAGTTCTTC
>.|TRBD2|TRBV12-3/TRBV12-4|14|TRBJ2-7
CASNRAGGPLEQYF
TGTGCCAGCAATCGAGCGGGAGGGCCTCTCGAGCAGTACTTC
>.|.|TRBV7-2|14|TRBJ2-3
CASSSRVAPDTQYF
TGTGCCAGCAGCTCCCGGGTAGCGCCAGATACGCAGTATTTT
>many|.|TRBV7-9|14|TRBJ2-7
CASSLLPRAYEQYF
TGTGCCAGCAGCTTACTCCCCAGGGCCTACGAGCAGTACTTC
>.|.|TRBV7-2|13|TRBJ2-7
CASSLIGGREQYF
TGTGCCAGCAGTCTTATAGGGGGGCGCGAGCAGTACTTC
>few|TRBD2|TRBV20-1|15|TRBJ2-1
CSARDVAGVSDEQFF
TGCAGTGCTAGAGATGTTGCGGGAGTATCGGATGAGCAGTTCTTC
>few|TRBD2|TRBV25-1|16|TRBJ2-1
CASSVLTSGGRNEQFF
TGTGCCAGCAGTGTCCTGACTAGCGGGGGGCGCAATGAGCAGTTCTTC
>few|TRBD1|TRBV3-1|19|TRBJ2-2
CASWAGTGNVARNTGELFF
TGTGCCAGCTGGGCCGGGACAGGAAATGTTGCCAGAAACACCGGGGAGCTGTTTTTT
>many|TRBD2|TRBV27|14|TRBJ2-1
CASSLVAGVDEQFF
TGTGCCAGCAGTTTGGTAGCGGGAGTGGATGAGCAGTTCTTC
>many|TRBD1|TRBV29-1|15|TRBJ1-1
CSVGGLQGGGPEAFF
TGCAGCGTTGGGGGTCTACAGGGAGGGGGCCCTGAAGCTTTCTTT
>.|.|TRBV4-3|18|TRBJ2-7
CASSQDPPGSRASYEQYF
TGCGCCAGCAGCCAAGACCCCCCGGGAAGTAGGGCCTCCTACGAGCAGTACTTC
>.|.|TRBV10-3|11|TRBJ2-1
CAIKGDNEQFF
TGTGCCATCAAAGGGGACAATGAGCAGTTCTTC
>few|.|TRBV7-6|15|TRBJ2-3
CASSRTSLSTDTQYF
TGTGCCAGCAGTCGAACTAGCCTAAGCACAGATACGCAGTATTTT
>.|.|TRBV15|15|TRBJ2-3
CATSRDQTNTDTQYF
TGTGCCACCAGCAGAGATCAGACTAACACAGATACGCAGTATTTT
>few|TRBD1|TRBV4-3|13|TRBJ2-7
CASSHRQGYEQYF
TGCGCCAGCAGCCACAGACAGGGCTACGAGCAGTACTTC
>few|TRBD1|TRBV5-1|18|TRBJ2-7
CASSYSPGTGGKGYEQYF
TGCGCCAGCAGCTACTCCCCCGGGACAGGGGGCAAGGGCTACGAGCAGTACTTC
>few|.|TRBV6-1|13|TRBJ2-6
CASSERETVPLTF
TGTGCCAGCAGTGAGAGGGAGACAGTCCCCTTGACTTTC
>few|TRBD1|TRBV27|15|TRBJ1-5
CASGNRGFRNQPQHF
TGTGCCAGCGGCAACAGGGGTTTCCGCAATCAGCCCCAGCATTTT
>.|.|TRBV7-8|16|TRBJ2-1
CASSSRREGAANEQFF
TGTGCCAGCAGCTCGCGCCGGGAAGGGGCGGCCAATGAGCAGTTCTTC
>few|TRBD1|TRBV5-5|15|TRBJ1-5
CASSLVGGAGQPQHF
TGTGCCAGCAGCTTGGTAGGGGGCGCAGGTCAGCCCCAGCATTTT
>few|.|TRBV18|15|TRBJ2-1
CASSPTSATYNEQFF
TGTGCCAGCTCACCAACGAGCGCTACCTACAATGAGCAGTTCTTC
>few|.|TRBV7-9|12|TRBJ2-3
CASTTMTDTQYF
TGTGCCAGCACTACGATGACAGATACGCAGTATTTT
>few|TRBD2|TRBV7-8|16|TRBJ2-1
CASSLSLLAGLNEQFF
TGTGCCAGCAGCTTAAGCTTACTAGCGGGACTAAATGAGCAGTTCTTC
>.|.|TRBV20-1|13|TRBJ2-5
CSARDRLGETQYF
TGCAGTGCTAGAGATAGACTTGGGGAGACCCAGTACTTC
>many|TRBD1|TRBV4-3|15|TRBJ1-5
CASSQTGQGNQPQHF
TGCGCCAGCAGCCAGACCGGACAGGGCAATCAGCCCCAGCATTTT
>many|TRBD2|TRBV20-1|14|TRBJ2-2
CSAGRTGGTGELFF
TGCAGTGCCGGGAGGACGGGCGGGACCGGGGAGCTGTTTTTT
>few|.|TRBV7-2|15|TRBJ2-1
CASSLQRMDYNEQFF
TGTGCCAGCAGCCTACAGCGGATGGATTACAATGAGCAGTTCTTC
>few|.|TRBV4-2|15|TRBJ2-2
CASSQEGRRTGELFF
TGTGCCAGCAGCCAAGAAGGCCGCCGGACCGGGGAGCTGTTTTTT
>.|TRBD2|TRBV6-2/TRBV6-3|18|TRBJ2-2
CASLPASGTSGRNGELFF
TGTGCCAGCCTCCCCGCTTCCGGGACTAGCGGGAGGAACGGGGAGCTGTTTTTT